This passage covers 20 T cell receptor beta chains from one sample sequenced in a study of cytomegalovirus exposure and HLA in healthy donors. The primer mix had 60 Vbeta and 13 Jbeta primers. The data were produced by immunoSEQ multiplex PCR, yet TCRdb's version contains in-frame clones alone and is incomplete. The sample contains some 160,000 clones, roughly 87% of which appear only once. The material sequenced was PBMCs. The receptors shown here come from a woman between 45 and 65 years old in good health and CMV-seronegative.

The gene calls are TRBV15 and TRBJ1-4; D remains unclear. This CDR3 spans 17 amino acids. V was shortened by 1 base and J by 0 bases, with 12 bases between the two germline ends. Germline V gives CDR1 LNHNV, CDR2 YYDKDF (reference sequence). The CDR3 DNA reads as TGTGCCACCAGCAGAGCCCCGGCGGTTGCAACTAATGAAAAACTGTTTTTT. The encoded protein is CATSRAPAVATNEKLFF. The entire variable domain, with the rest obtained from reference TRBV15 and TRBJ1-4, is as follows: DAMVIQNPRYQVTQFGKPVTLSCSQTLNHNVMYWYQQKSSQAPKLLFHYYDKDFNNEADTPDNFQSRRPNTSFCFLDIRSPGLGDTAMYLCATSRAPAVATNEKLFFGSGTQLSVL.

The V and J genes are TRBV28 and TRBJ1-6, with 10 bases that match TRBD1. The CDR3 is 15 amino acids. With 6 bases clipped from V and 7 bases from J, the junction kept 6 bases outside the gene matches. The germline V gene has CDR1 MDHEN and CDR2 SYDVKM. CDR3 in DNA: TGTGCCAGCAGAAGGGACAGGGGTTACAATTCACCCCTCCACTTT. Its translation is CASRRDRGYNSPLHF.

The chain is built from TRBV5-4 and TRBJ1-1, with 10 bases fitting TRBD1. From germline, CDR1 is SGHNT and CDR2 YYREEE (reference sequence). The CDR3 consists of 16 residues. After removal of 4 bases from V and 2 bases from J, the junction contained 8 bases not matched to a gene. The CDR3 spells CASSTPGQGYNTEAFF. The CDR3 nucleotides read TGTGCCAGCAGCACCCCGGGACAGGGGTATAACACTGAAGCTTTCTTT.

The rearrangement joins TRBV2 to TRBJ1-4, with TRBD1 matching over 10 bases. The V segment lost 6 bases and the J segment 8 bases; nucleotides outside the gene matches: 18. Germline CDR1 and CDR2: SNHLY and FYNNEI. The CDR3 covers 18 residues. The CDR3 bases are TGTGCCAGCAGCAAAGCCCGCCAACGACAGGGGGCTTGGGAAAAACTGTTTTTT. As protein: CASSKARQRQGAWEKLFF.

V gene TRBV2 combines with J gene TRBJ2-3; the D gene is possibly TRBD1 (6 bases). The CDR3 runs to 14 residues. Looked up from germline, CDR1 is SNHLY and CDR2 is FYNNEI. The V end was cut by 6 bases, the J end by 0 bases, with 10 bases between. The CDR3 bases are TGTGCCAGCAGAGTTCAGGGGAGCACAGATACGCAGTATTTT. This translates into CASRVQGSTDTQYF. The whole variable domain, remainder taken from reference TRBV2 and TRBJ2-3, is EPEVTQTPSHQVTQMGQEVILRCVPISNHLYFYWYRQILGQKVEFLVSFYNNEISEKSEIFDDQFSVERPDGSNFTLKIRSTKLEDSAMYFCASRVQGSTDTQYFGPGTRLTVL.

The chain combines TRBV5-8 with TRBJ1-3, with 8 bases matching TRBD1. Germline assignment: CDR1 SGHTS and CDR2 YDEGEE. The CDR3 is made up of 16 amino acids. V gave up 4 bases and J gave up 0 bases; unmatched junction bases: 6. For the CDR3, the DNA is TGTGCCAGCAGCCGGGACAGGCTTCACTCTGGAAACACCATATATTTT. Its translation is CASSRDRLHSGNTIYF. Full variable domain (rest looked up from reference TRBV5-8 and TRBJ1-3): EAGVTQSPTHLIKTRGQQATLRCSPISGHTSVYWYQQALGLGLQFLLWYDEGEERNRGNFPPRFSGRQFPNYSSELNVNALELEDSALYLCASSRDRLHSGNTIYFGEGSWLTVV.

This chain uses TRBV6-1 with TRBJ1-3; 7 bases match TRBD1. The CDR3 contains 13 residues. Germline trimming cut 6 bases from V and 1 base from J; bases unmatched to any gene: 0. CDR1 is MNHNS, CDR2 SASEGT, per germline. Written as DNA, the CDR3 is TGTGCCAGCAGGACAGGGTCTGGAAACACCATATATTTT. Protein sequence: CASRTGSGNTIYF.

The V call is TRBV2, the J call TRBJ1-5; D call uncertain. The CDR3 is made up of 16 amino acids. V gave up 5 bases and J gave up 7 bases, with 21 bases separating them. Per germline, CDR1 SNHLY and CDR2 FYNNEI. The CDR3 bases are TGTGCCAGCAGTCCTCGGTTATCGGGGATCGGGCAGCCCCAGCATTTT. As protein: CASSPRLSGIGQPQHF.

The chain links TRBV28 to TRBJ1-1; a possible D gene is TRBD1 (5 bases). V was cut by 2 bases and J by 2 bases, with 9 bases left in between. Germline loops: CDR1 MDHEN, CDR2 SYDVKM. The CDR3 is made up of 14 amino acids. In DNA form, the CDR3 reads TGTGCCAGCAGTTTAGTGACAGCCAACACTGAAGCTTTCTTT. This encodes CASSLVTANTEAFF.

This chain connects TRBV9 to TRBJ2-5, with a possible D match to TRBD1 (7 bases). V lost 3 bases and J 5 bases, leaving 17 bases between the germline ends. The germline CDR1 and CDR2 sequences are SGDLS and YYNGEE. The CDR3 consists of 15 residues. The CDR3 DNA sequence: TGTGCCAGCAGCGGAAATACAGGGGCGGGGGAGACCCAGTACTTC. It encodes CASSGNTGAGETQYF.

CDR3 sequence (DNA): TGTGCCAGCAGTTCCCCCCCTAACAGGGGTTACGAGCAGTACTTC. It codes for CASSSPPNRGYEQYF. The chain joins TRBV28 to TRBJ2-7; 7 bases agree with TRBD1. Germline V gives CDR1 MDHEN, CDR2 SYDVKM. After removal of 4 bases from V and 4 bases from J, the junction contained 10 bases not matched to a gene. This CDR3 is 15 amino acids long.

This clone was found once. This rearrangement joins TRBV10-3 to TRBJ2-3; 8 bases align to TRBD2. V was pared by 8 bases and J by 4 bases, with 8 bases of the junction left unmatched. The germline V gene encodes CDR1 ENHRY and CDR2 SYGVKD. This CDR3 spans 14 amino acids. The chain's CDR3 is CAISAGVTSDTQYF. The CDR3 coding sequence is TGTGCCATCTCAGCGGGGGTAACCTCAGATACGCAGTATTTT.

This clone was counted only a few times. The J gene is TRBJ2-3, the V gene TRBV5-4; D remains unclear. Germline lookup yields CDR1 SGHNT and CDR2 YYREEE (reference sequence). V shed 0 bases and J shed 1 base, with 9 bases lying between them. This CDR3 has 15 amino acids. CDR3 in DNA: TGTGCCAGCAGCTTGGATGGCACACGCACAGATACGCAGTATTTT. It yields the protein CASSLDGTRTDTQYF.

To note about this clone: Mismatch with germline at one junction end may stem from a read error. The chain employs TRBV5-6 and TRBJ2-7; 9 bases align to TRBD1. CDR3 length equals 15 residues. Germline V gene sequence: CDR1 SGHDT, CDR2 YYEEEE. CDR3 sequence reads: CASSLDRGRSYEQYF. The CDR3 nucleotides are TGTGCCAGCAGTTTGGACAGGGGAAGGTCCTACGAGCAGTACTTC.

The rearrangement uses TRBV4-3 and TRBJ1-3, with D maybe TRBD1 (5 bases). V lost 0 bases, J lost 3 bases, and 12 bases lay in between. Germline CDR1 reads LGHNA; CDR2 reads YSLEER. The CDR3 loop spans 16 amino acids. Here the CDR3 reads CASSQESGGFGNTIYF. CDR3 bases: TGCGCCAGCAGCCAAGAGTCGGGGGGTTTTGGAAACACCATATATTTT.

This chain uses TRBV2 with TRBJ2-2; 8 bases match TRBD2. Germline V lookup: CDR1 SNHLY, CDR2 FYNNEI. The CDR3 has 14 amino acids. With V trimmed by 6 bases and J by 6 bases, 6 bases remained unmatched. As DNA, the CDR3 is TGTGCCAGCAGAGGGATCGGGGGGGCCGGGGAGCTGTTTTTT. It encodes CASRGIGGAGELFF.

V and J are TRBV5-1 and TRBJ2-1; a possible D gene is TRBD2 (6 bases). The CDR3 runs 13 residues. Trimming shortened V by 3 bases and J by 3 bases, and 7 bases separated the two germline ends. Germline loops: CDR1 SGHRS, CDR2 YFSETQ. The CDR3 reads CASSYGGYNEQFF. In nucleotides, the CDR3 is TGCGCCAGCAGCTACGGGGGCTACAATGAGCAGTTCTTC.

V is TRBV7-3 and J is TRBJ2-2; D not certain. Per the germline V gene, CDR1 is SGHTA and CDR2 is FQGTGA. This CDR3 is built from 12 residues. V gave up 4 bases and J gave up 7 bases, with 7 bases separating them. The CDR3 bases are TGTGCCAGCAGCTCTCGAGGCGGGGAGCTGTTTTTT. The encoded protein is CASSSRGGELFF.

In this sample, this clone turned up a few times. This sequence joins TRBV7-3 and TRBJ2-1; no definite D call. The V and J ends lost 6 bases and 9 bases respectively, with 9 bases between them. The CDR3 contains 11 residues. Germline V gene lookup returns CDR1 SGHTA and CDR2 FQGTGA. CDR3 loop: CASRSWAEQFF. The CDR3 region has the DNA TGTGCCAGCAGGAGTTGGGCTGAGCAGTTCTTC.

This sequence joins TRBV4-1 and TRBJ1-5; D not resolved. This CDR3 has 16 amino acids. The germline V gene has CDR1 MGHRA and CDR2 YSYEKL. V was cut by 1 base and J by 2 bases, with 12 bases left in between. CDR3 protein: CASSQGPGIRNQPQHF. The CDR3 bases are TGCGCCAGCAGCCAAGGTCCCGGGATTCGCAATCAGCCCCAGCATTTT.